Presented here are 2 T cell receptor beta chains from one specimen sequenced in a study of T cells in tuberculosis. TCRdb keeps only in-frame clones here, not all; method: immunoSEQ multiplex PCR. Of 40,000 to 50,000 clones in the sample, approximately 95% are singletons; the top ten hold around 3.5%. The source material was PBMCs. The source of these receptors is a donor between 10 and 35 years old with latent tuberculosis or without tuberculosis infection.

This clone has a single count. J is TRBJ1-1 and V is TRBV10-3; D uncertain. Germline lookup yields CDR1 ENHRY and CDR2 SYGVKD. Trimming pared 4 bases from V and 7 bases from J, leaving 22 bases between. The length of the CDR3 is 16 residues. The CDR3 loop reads CAISAPESRSPLEAFF. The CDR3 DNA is TGTGCCATCAGTGCCCCCGAGAGCAGGTCTCCGCTTGAAGCTTTCTTT.

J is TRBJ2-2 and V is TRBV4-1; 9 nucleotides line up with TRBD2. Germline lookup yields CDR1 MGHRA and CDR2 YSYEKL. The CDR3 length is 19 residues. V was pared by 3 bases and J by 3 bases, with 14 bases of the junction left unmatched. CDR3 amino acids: CASSHSAGLASVHTGELFF. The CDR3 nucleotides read TGCGCCAGCAGCCATTCGGCGGGACTAGCCTCCGTCCACACCGGGGAGCTGTTTTTT.